This T cell receptor beta chain was identified in a study of CD8 T cells in Susac syndrome. Random hexamers were used to reverse transcribe an amount of roughly 0.5 to 1 ug RNA. By means of immunoSEQ multiplex PCR, TCR beta CDR3 spanning 54 Vbeta and 13 Jbeta underwent amplification. TCRdb itself ran the immunoSEQ multiplex PCR reads through MiXCR, one entry per CDR3 protein. The table shows 150,000 to 200,000 distinct CDR3 sequences, with 90% to 95% occurring only once. V lost 6 bases to trimming and J lost 6 bases, with 12 bases between them. This CDR3 spans 14 amino acids. Germline values: CDR1 SGHTA, CDR2 FQGNSA. Sequencing of TCR beta was carried out in blood CD8+ and CD4+ T cells. Treatment-naive patients with stable or active relapsing-remitting disease were the multiple sclerosis controls. The CD8+ and CD4+ T cells were negatively isolated, with the TEMRA cells enriched by FACS.

This chain joins TRBV7-2 and TRBJ1-6; D possibly corresponds to TRBD1 (5 bases). The sequencing input was CD4+ T cells from PBMCs. The receptor was isolated from a human donor with multiple sclerosis. The CDR3 sequence: CASSPRQPNSPLHF. DNA of the CDR3: TGTGCCAGCAGTCCCCGACAGCCTAATTCACCCCTCCACTTT. Full variable domain (missing parts from reference TRBV7-2 and TRBJ1-6): GAGVSQSPSNKVTEKGKDVELRCDPISGHTALYWYRQSLGQGLEFLIYFQGNSAPDKSGLPSDRFSAERTGGSVSTLTIQRTQQEDSAVYLCASSPRQPNSPLHFGNGTRLTVT.